The entry that follows covers one T cell receptor beta chain sequence. The specificity of this receptor is unknown. No much larger clone exists at a distance of one base, and base qualities are not known. The library was built by means of the immunoSEQ multiplex PCR assay. Sourced from immuneACCESS, this table was stored by TCRdb with only in-frame sequences that have V and J called. A share of the clones is absent; for the studies checked, an unresolved V gene accounts for under half, and the remainder has no known explanation. The sample has 150,000 or so clones on record, 75% to 95% of them singletons. The ten largest clonotypes hold 2.5% to 3% of the sample. The data belong to a study of control samples from healthy donors and cancer patients (dated by TCRdb to the early 2020s). Sequences LNHDA (CDR1) and SQIVND (CDR2) are obtained from the germline V gene (reference sequence). Germline trimming amounts to 4 bases on V and 4 bases on J, with 4 as the count of junction bases outside the gene matches. The CDR3 runs 13 amino acids, cysteine and phenylalanine included. Just the 39-base CDR3 DNA is kept, in frame starting at base 1.

This sequence was found in a man in his forties or fifties in good health. The V and J genes are TRBV19 and TRBJ2-7; 7 bases in between match TRBD1. Material: blood. The CDR3 amino acid sequence is: CASSSTGAYEQYF. The base sequence is TGTGCCAGTAGTAGTACAGGGGCATACGAGCAGTACTTC. Extended through the reference TRBV19 and TRBJ2-7 proteins, this CDR3 yields the full variable domain: DGGITQSPKYLFRKEGQNVTLSCEQNLNHDAMYWYRQDPGQGLRLIYYSQIVNDFQKGDIAEGYSVSREKKESFPLTVTSAQKNPTAFYLCASSSTGAYEQYFGPGTRLTVT.